The 5 T cell receptor beta chains in this list originate from one sample, sequenced in a study of T cells in localized non-small cell lung cancer. The table came from immunoSEQ multiplex PCR; TCRdb's copy has only in-frame clones and leaves some out. This table holds roughly 2,600 clones, less than 30% found once. The sequences come from normal lung tissue next to the tumor, collected before any cancer treatment. Receptor source: a man aged 35 to 69 with stage II squamous cell lung carcinoma.

This clone was counted a few times. V usage is TRBV5-1 and J usage is TRBJ1-4, with D possibly TRBD1 on 6 matching bases. The V end lost 1 base, the J end lost 4 bases, and 8 bases lay between the germline ends. CDR1 is SGHRS and CDR2 is YFSETQ in the germline V gene. The CDR3 runs 14 residues. DNA for the CDR3: TGCGCCAGCAGCTTGCAACAGGGTAATGAAAAACTGTTTTTT. Translated: CASSLQQGNEKLFF.

By share, this clone counts as medium-sized. The rearrangement joins TRBV6-8 to TRBJ1-5; D possibly corresponds to TRBD1 (5 bases). The CDR3 extends over 16 amino acids. V was shortened by 5 bases and J by 0 bases, with 14 bases between the two germline ends. In germline, CDR1 is MNHGY, CDR2 SAAAGT. The CDR3 reads CASSAYPTASNQPQHF. In DNA form, the CDR3 reads TGTGCCAGCAGTGCCTACCCGACAGCTAGCAATCAGCCCCAGCATTTT.

The chain is built from TRBV11-3 and TRBJ2-2, with 11 bases that match TRBD2. J lost 2 bases, V lost 3 bases, and 14 bases had no gene match. Germline-derived CDR1 and CDR2 are SGHNT and YENEEA. This CDR3 spans 20 amino acids. CDR3 loop: CASSLGLAGGPMRNTGELFF. The CDR3 DNA reads as TGTGCCAGCAGCTTGGGCCTAGCGGGAGGACCCATGAGAAACACCGGGGAGCTGTTTTTT.

The chain links TRBV19 to TRBJ2-6; D possibly matches TRBD1 or TRBD2 (6 bases each). CDR1 is LNHDA and CDR2 is SQIVND in the germline V gene (reference sequence). V gave up 5 bases and J gave up 6 bases, with 14 bases separating them. The CDR3 extends over 15 amino acids. This chain's CDR3 is CASSQGGLVANVLTF. CDR3 sequence (DNA): TGTGCCAGTAGTCAAGGGGGGCTAGTGGCCAACGTCCTGACTTTC.

This chain links TRBV5-1 with TRBJ1-4; D is ambiguous. The V gene's germline CDR1 is SGHRS and CDR2 YFSETQ. Trimming took off 2 bases at V and 4 bases at J, with 9 bases between the two ends. The CDR3 runs to 14 residues. The CDR3 bases are TGCGCCAGCAGCTTCGGGCAGTATAATGAAAAACTGTTTTTT. This translates into CASSFGQYNEKLFF.